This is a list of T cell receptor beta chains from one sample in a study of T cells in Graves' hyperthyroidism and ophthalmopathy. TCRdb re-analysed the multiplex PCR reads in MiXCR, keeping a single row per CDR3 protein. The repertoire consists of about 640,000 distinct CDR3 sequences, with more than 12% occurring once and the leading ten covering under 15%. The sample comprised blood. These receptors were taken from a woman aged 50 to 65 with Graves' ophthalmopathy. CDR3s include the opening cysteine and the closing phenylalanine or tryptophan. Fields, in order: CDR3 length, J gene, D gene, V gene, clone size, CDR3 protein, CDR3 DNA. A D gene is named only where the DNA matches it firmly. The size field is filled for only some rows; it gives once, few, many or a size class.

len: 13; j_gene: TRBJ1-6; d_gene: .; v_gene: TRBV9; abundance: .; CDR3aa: CASTSGAALSLHF; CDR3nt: TGTGCCAGCACCTCCGGCGCCGCCTTATCCCTCCACTTT
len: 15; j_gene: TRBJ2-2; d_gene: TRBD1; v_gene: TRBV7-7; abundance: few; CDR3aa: CASSLSGQGSGELFF; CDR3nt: TGTGCTAGCAGCCTTTCGGGACAGGGGTCCGGGGAGCTGTTTTTT
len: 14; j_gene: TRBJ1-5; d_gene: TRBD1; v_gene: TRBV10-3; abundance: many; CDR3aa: CAISTEQGYQPQHF; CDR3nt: TGTGCCATCAGTACCGAACAGGGGTATCAGCCCCAGCATTTT
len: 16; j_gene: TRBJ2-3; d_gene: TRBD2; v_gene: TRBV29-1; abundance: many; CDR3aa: CSLVGFSGRGTDTQYF; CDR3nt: TGCAGCTTGGTAGGGTTTAGCGGGAGAGGCACAGATACGCAGTATTTT
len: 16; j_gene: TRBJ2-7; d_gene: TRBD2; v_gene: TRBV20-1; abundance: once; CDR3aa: CSARAGGYPSSYEQYF; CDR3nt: TGCAGTGCCCGGGCGGGAGGCTACCCGAGCTCCTACGAGCAGTACTTC
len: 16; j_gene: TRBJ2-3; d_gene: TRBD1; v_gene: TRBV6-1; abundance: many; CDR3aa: CASSYSRRGSTDTQYF; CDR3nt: TGTGCCAGCAGTTATAGTCGCAGGGGGAGCACAGATACGCAGTATTTT
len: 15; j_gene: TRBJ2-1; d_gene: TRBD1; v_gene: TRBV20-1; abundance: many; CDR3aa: CSARPLGQEDNEQFF; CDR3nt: TGCAGTGCCAGACCACTTGGACAGGAGGACAATGAGCAGTTCTTC
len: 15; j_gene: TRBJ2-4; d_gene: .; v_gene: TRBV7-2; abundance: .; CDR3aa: CASSFGDTRWDIQYF; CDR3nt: TGTGCCAGCAGCTTTGGTGACACAAGGTGGGACATTCAGTACTTC
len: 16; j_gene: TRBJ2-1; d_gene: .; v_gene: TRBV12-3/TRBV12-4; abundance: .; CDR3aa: CASSFEQGYSYNEQFF; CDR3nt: TGTGCCAGCAGTTTTGAACAGGGATACTCCTACAATGAGCAGTTCTTC
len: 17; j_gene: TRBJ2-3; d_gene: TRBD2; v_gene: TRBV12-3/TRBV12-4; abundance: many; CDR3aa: CASSTTSGRGVTDTQYF; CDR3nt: TGTGCCAGCAGTACTACTAGCGGGAGAGGGGTCACAGATACGCAGTATTTT
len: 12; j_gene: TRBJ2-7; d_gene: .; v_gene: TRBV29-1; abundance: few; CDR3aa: CSVEAGVNEQYF; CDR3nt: TGCAGCGTTGAAGCGGGAGTCAACGAGCAGTACTTC
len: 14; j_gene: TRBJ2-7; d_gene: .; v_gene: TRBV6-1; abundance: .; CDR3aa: CASSNRDNSYEQYF; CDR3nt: TGTGCCAGCAGTAACCGGGACAACTCCTACGAGCAGTACTTC
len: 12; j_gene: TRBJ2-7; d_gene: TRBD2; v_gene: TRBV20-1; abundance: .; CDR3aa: CSAGLVFYEQYF; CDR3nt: TGCAGTGCGGGACTAGTATTCTACGAGCAGTACTTC
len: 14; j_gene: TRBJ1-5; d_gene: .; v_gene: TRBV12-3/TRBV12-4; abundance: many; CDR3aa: CASSLSGGAQPQHF; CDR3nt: TGTGCCAGCAGTTTATCGGGGGGAGCTCAGCCCCAGCATTTT
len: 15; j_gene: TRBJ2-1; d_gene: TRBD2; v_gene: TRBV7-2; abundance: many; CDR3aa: CASSIRTSGSDEQFF; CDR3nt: TGTGCCAGCAGCATACGGACTAGCGGGAGTGATGAGCAGTTCTTC
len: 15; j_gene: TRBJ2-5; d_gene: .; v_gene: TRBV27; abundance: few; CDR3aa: CASRNRGGRSETQYF; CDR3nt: TGTGCCAGCCGCAACCGTGGGGGACGGTCAGAGACCCAGTACTTC
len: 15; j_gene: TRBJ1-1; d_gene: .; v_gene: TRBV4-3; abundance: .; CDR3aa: CASSLAPDRGTEAFF; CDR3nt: TGCGCCAGCAGCCTTGCGCCCGACCGGGGAACTGAAGCTTTCTTT
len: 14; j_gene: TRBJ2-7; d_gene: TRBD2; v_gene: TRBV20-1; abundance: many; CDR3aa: CSATRTSDVYEQYF; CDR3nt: TGCAGTGCCACGCGGACTAGCGACGTCTACGAGCAGTACTTC
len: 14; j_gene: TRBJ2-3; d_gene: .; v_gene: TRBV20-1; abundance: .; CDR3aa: CSARWGASTDTQYF; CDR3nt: TGCAGTGCTAGATGGGGGGCCAGCACAGATACGCAGTATTTT
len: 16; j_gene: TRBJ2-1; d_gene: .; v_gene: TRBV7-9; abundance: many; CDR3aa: CASSPQTGSSYNEQFF; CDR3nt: TGTGCCAGCAGCCCGCAGACAGGAAGCTCCTACAATGAGCAGTTCTTC
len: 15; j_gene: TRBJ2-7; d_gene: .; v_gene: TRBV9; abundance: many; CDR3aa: CASSVGWYGSYEQYF; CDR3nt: TGTGCCAGCAGCGTAGGCTGGTACGGCTCCTACGAGCAGTACTTC
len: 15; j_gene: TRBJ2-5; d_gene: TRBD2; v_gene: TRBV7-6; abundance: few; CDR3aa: CASSKLTSIQETQYF; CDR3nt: TGTGCCAGCAGCAAACTGACTAGCATCCAAGAGACCCAGTACTTC
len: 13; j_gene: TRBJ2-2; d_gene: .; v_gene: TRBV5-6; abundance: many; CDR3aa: CASSRDRGGELFF; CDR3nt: TGTGCCAGCAGCCGAGATAGGGGCGGGGAGCTGTTTTTT
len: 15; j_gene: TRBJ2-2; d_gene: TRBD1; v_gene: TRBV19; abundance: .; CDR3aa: CASIPSTGVFGELFF; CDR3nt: TGTGCCAGTATCCCCTCGACAGGGGTGTTCGGGGAGCTGTTTTTT
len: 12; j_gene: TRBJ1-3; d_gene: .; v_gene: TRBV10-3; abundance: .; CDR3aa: CATQVIQNTIYF; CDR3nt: TGTGCCACCCAGGTCATCCAAAACACCATATATTTT
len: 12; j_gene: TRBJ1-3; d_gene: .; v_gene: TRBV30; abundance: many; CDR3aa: CAWSVGGNTIYF; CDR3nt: TGTGCCTGGAGTGTTGGAGGAAACACCATATATTTT
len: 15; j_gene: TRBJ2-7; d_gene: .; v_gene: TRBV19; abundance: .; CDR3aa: CASSMFQGTNYEQYF; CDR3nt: TGTGCCAGTAGTATGTTTCAGGGGACCAACTACGAGCAGTACTTC
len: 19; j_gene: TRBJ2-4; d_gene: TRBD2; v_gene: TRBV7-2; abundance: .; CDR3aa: CASSLDLFGGGKNKNIQYF; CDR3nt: TGTGCCAGCAGCTTAGATCTGTTTGGGGGGGGGAAAAACAAAAACATTCAGTACTTC